This T cell receptor beta chain was recorded in a study of radiotherapy plus CTLA-4 blockade in lung cancer. As for the study in general: Objective response rate was over 15%; disease control rate, about 28%. General observations from the study: Clones derived from tumor TCRs expanded in blood after radiotherapy plus ipilimumab. The best predictor of response was reported to be early blood T cell clone dynamics, with interferon-beta.

Patients in the study, people with chemo-refractory metastatic non-small-cell lung cancer, received focal radiation plus ipilimumab CTLA-4 blockade. This clone turned up a few times. Its matching antigen is unknown. The CDR3 contains 15 residues. V shed 0 bases, J shed 8 bases, and the junction held 4 bases outside the gene matches. Germline CDR1 reads SGDLS; CDR2 reads YYNGEE. Only in-frame clones appear in the TCRdb table, and some are missing; sequencing was by immunoSEQ multiplex PCR. The sample consists of about 41,000 clones, approximately 79% of them appearing once. The starting material was peripheral blood, obtained from a patient treated with radiotherapy plus ipilimumab. The chain couples TRBV9 to TRBJ1-4; 10 bases map to TRBD1. The clonotype comes from a human donor with non-small cell lung cancer who had stable disease on radiotherapy plus ipilimumab. The CDR3 DNA follows: TGTGCCAGCAGCGTAGATGGGACAGGGGTAGAAAAACTGTTTTTT. Translated: CASSVDGTGVEKLFF.